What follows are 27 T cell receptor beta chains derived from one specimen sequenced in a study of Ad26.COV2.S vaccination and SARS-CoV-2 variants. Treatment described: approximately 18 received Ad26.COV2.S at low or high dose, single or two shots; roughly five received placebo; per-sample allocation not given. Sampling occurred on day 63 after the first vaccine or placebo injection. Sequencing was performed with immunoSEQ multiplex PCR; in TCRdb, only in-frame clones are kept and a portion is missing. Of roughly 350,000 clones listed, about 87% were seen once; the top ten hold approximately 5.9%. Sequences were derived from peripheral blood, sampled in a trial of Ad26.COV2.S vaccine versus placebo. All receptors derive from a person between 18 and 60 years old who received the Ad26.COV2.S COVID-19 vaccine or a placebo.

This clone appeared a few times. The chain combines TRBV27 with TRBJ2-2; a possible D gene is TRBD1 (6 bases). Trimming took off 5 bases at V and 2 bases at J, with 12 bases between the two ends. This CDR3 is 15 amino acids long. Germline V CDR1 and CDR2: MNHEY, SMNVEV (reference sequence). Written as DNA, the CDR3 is TGTGCCAGCAGTGGAAGGACAGTTAACACCGGGGAGCTGTTTTTT. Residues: CASSGRTVNTGELFF.

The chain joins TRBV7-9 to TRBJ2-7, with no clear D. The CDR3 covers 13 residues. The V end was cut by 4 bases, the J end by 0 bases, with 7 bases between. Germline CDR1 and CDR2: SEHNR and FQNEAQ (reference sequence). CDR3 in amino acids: CASSSRSSYEQYF. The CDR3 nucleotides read TGTGCCAGCAGCTCTAGAAGCTCCTACGAGCAGTACTTC.

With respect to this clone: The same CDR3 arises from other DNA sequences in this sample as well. The CDR3 is CASSLFTGELFF. CDR3 bases: TGTGCCAGCAGCCTCTTCACCGGGGAGCTGTTTTTT. The chain joins TRBV5-4 to TRBJ2-2; D ambiguous. V lost 4 bases to trimming and J lost 4 bases, with 5 bases between them. In germline, CDR1 is SGHNT, CDR2 YYREEE (reference sequence). The CDR3 runs 12 residues.

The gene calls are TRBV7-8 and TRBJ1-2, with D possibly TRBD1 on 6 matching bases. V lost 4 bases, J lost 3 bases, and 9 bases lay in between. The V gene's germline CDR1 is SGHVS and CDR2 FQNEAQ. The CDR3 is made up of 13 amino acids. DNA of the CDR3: TGTGCCAGCAGCTACCGGACAGACTATGGCTACACCTTC. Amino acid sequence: CASSYRTDYGYTF.

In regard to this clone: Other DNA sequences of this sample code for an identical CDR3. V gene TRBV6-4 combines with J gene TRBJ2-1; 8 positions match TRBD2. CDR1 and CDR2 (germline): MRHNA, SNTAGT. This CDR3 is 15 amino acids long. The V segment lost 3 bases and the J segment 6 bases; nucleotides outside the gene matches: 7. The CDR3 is CASSEAAGVSNEQFF. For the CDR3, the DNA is TGTGCCAGCAGTGAAGCAGCGGGAGTAAGCAATGAGCAGTTCTTC.

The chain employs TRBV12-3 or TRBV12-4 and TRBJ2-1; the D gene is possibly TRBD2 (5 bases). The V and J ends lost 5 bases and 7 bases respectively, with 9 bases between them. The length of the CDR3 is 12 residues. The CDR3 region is CASSVPGNEQFF. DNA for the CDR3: TGTGCCAGCAGTGTCCCGGGGAATGAGCAGTTCTTC.

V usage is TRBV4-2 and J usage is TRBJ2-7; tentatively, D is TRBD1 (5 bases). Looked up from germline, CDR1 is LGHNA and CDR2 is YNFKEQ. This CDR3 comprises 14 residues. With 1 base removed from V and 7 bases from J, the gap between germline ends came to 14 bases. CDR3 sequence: CASSQGSPRAEQYF. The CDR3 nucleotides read TGTGCCAGCAGCCAAGGTTCCCCCAGGGCTGAGCAGTACTTC.

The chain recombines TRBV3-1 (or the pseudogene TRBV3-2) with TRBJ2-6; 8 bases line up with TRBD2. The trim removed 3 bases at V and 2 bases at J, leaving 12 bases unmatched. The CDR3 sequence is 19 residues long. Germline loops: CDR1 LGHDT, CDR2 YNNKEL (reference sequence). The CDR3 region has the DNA TGTGCCAGCAGCCACCAAACGGGACTAGGGACTACTGGGGCCAACGTCCTGACTTTC. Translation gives CASSHQTGLGTTGANVLTF.

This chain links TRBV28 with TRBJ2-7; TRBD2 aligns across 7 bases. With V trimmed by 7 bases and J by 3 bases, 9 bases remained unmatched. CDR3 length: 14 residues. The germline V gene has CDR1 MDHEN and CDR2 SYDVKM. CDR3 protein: CASNTRGLIYEQYF. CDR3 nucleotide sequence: TGTGCCAGCAACACCCGGGGACTAATCTACGAGCAGTACTTC. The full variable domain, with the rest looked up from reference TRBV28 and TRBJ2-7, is DVKVTQSSRYLVKRTGEKVFLECVQDMDHENMFWYRQDPGLGLRLIYFSYDVKMKEKGDIPEGYSVSREKKERFSLILESASTNQTSMYLCASNTRGLIYEQYFGPGTRLTVT.

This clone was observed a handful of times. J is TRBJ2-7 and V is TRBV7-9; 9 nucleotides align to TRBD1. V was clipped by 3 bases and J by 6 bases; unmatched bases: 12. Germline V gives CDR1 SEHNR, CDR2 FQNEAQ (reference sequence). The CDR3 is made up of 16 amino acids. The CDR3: CASSFSNRDRVGEQYF. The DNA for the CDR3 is TGTGCCAGCAGCTTTTCCAACCGGGACAGGGTAGGCGAGCAGTACTTC.

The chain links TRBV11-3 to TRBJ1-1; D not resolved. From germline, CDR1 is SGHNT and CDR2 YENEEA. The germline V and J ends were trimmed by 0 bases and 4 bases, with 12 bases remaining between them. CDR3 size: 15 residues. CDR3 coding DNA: TGTGCCAGCAGCTTAGATGGAAGTAAGGGCACTGAAGCTTTCTTT. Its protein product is CASSLDGSKGTEAFF.

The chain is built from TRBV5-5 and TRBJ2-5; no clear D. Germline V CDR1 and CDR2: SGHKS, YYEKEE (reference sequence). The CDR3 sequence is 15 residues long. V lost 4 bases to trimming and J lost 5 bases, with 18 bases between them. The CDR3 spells CASSPWTKGFETQYF. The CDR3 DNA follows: TGTGCCAGCAGCCCATGGACCAAAGGATTCGAGACCCAGTACTTC.

The CDR3 reads CASSGTSGGQETQYF. Written as DNA, the CDR3 is TGCGCCAGCAGCGGGACTAGCGGGGGTCAAGAGACCCAGTACTTC. V usage is TRBV5-1 and J usage is TRBJ2-5, with 14 bases matching TRBD2. Per the germline V gene, CDR1 is SGHRS and CDR2 is YFSETQ. This CDR3 is 15 amino acids long. The V gene end was trimmed by 4 bases and the J gene end by 2 bases; junction bases not matched to a gene: 1.

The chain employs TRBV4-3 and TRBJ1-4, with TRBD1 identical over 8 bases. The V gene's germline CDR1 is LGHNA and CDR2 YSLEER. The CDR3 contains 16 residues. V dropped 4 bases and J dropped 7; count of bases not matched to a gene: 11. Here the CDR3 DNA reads TGCGCCAGCAGCCCAGGCTCCGGGACAGGACTTGAAAAACTGTTTTTT. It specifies CASSPGSGTGLEKLFF.

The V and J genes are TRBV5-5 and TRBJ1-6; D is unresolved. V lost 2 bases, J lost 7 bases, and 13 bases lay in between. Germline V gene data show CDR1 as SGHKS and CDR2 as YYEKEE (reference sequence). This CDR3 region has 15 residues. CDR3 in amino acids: CASSFGGSGNSPLHF. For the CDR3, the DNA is TGTGCCAGCAGCTTCGGAGGGAGTGGAAATTCACCCCTCCACTTT.

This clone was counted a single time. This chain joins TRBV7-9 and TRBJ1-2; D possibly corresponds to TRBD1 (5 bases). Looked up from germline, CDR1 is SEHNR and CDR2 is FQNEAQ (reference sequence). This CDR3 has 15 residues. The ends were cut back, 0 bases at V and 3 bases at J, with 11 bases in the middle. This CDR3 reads CASSLAMGDYYGYTF. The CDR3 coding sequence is TGTGCCAGCAGCTTAGCTATGGGGGACTACTATGGCTACACCTTC. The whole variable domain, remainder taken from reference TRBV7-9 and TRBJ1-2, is DTGVSQNPRHKITKRGQNVTFRCDPISEHNRLYWYRQTLGQGPEFLTYFQNEAQLEKSRLLSDRFSAERPKGSFSTLEIQRTEQGDSAMYLCASSLAMGDYYGYTFGSGTRLTVV.

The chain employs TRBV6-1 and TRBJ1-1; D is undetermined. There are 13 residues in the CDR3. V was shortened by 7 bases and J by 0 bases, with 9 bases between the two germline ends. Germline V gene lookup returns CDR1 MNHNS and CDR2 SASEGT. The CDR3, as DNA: TGTGCCAGCACGCGACAAATGAACACTGAAGCTTTCTTT. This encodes CASTRQMNTEAFF.

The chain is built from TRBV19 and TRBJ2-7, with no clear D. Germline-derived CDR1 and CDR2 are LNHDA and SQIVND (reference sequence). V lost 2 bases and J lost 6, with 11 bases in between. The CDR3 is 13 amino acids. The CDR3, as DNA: TGTGCCAGTAGTATACTCACGACGGCCGAGCAGTACTTC. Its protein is CASSILTTAEQYF.

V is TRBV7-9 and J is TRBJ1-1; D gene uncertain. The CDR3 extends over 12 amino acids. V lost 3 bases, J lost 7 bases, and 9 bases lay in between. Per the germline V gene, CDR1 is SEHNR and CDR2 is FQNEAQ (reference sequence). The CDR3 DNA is TGTGCCAGCAGCTTTGAAATCGATGAAGCTTTCTTT. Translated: CASSFEIDEAFF.

In DNA form, the CDR3 reads TGTGCCCGACTCAGGGTTTCTGGCACTGAAGCTTTCTTT. Translation: CARLRVSGTEAFF. This chain uses TRBV30 with TRBJ1-1, with a possible D match to TRBD1 (5 bases). Germline V gene sequence: CDR1 GTSNPN, CDR2 SVGIG (reference sequence). The length of the CDR3 is 13 residues. The V and J ends lost 8 bases and 4 bases respectively, with 17 bases between them.

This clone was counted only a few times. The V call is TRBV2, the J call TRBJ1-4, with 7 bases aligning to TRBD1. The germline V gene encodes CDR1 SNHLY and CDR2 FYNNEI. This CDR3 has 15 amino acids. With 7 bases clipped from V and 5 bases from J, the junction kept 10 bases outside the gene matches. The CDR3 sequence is CASKFQDRMNEKLFF. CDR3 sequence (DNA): TGTGCCAGCAAATTTCAGGACAGGATGAATGAAAAACTGTTTTTT.

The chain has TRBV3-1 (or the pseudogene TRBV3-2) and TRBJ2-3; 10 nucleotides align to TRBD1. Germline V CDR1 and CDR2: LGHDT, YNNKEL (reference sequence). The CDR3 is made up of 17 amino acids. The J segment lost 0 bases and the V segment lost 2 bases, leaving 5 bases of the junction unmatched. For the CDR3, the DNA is TGTGCCAGCAGCCAATTTAAGGGACAGGGGAGCACAGATACGCAGTATTTT. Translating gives CASSQFKGQGSTDTQYF.

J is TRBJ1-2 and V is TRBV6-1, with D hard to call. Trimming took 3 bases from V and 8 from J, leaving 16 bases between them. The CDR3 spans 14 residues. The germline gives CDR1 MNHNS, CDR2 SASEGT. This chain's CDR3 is CASSEVMSSWGYTF. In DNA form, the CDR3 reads TGTGCCAGCAGTGAGGTAATGTCCTCATGGGGCTACACCTTC.

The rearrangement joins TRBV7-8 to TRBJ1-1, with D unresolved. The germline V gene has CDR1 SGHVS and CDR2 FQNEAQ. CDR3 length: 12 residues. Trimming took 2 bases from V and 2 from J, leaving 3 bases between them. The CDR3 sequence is CASSLLNTEAFF. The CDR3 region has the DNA TGTGCCAGCAGCTTACTCAACACTGAAGCTTTCTTT.

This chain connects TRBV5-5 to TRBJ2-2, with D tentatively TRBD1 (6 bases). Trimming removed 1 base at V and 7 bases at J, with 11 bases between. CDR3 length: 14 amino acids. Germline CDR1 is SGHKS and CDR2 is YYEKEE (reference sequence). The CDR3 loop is CASSLTGIVGELFF. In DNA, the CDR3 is TGTGCCAGCAGCTTGACAGGGATAGTCGGGGAGCTGTTTTTT.

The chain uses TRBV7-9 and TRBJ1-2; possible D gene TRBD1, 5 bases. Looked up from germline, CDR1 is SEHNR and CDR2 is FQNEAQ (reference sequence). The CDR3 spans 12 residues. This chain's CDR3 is CATHKGLQVYTF. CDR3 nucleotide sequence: TGTGCAACGCATAAGGGACTCCAAGTCTACACCTTC.

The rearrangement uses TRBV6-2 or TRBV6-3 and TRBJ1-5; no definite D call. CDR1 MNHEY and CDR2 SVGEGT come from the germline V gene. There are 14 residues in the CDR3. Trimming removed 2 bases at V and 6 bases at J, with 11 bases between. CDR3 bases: TGTGCCAGCAGTTACGAGGGATACAGTCAGCCCCAGCATTTT. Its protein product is CASSYEGYSQPQHF.